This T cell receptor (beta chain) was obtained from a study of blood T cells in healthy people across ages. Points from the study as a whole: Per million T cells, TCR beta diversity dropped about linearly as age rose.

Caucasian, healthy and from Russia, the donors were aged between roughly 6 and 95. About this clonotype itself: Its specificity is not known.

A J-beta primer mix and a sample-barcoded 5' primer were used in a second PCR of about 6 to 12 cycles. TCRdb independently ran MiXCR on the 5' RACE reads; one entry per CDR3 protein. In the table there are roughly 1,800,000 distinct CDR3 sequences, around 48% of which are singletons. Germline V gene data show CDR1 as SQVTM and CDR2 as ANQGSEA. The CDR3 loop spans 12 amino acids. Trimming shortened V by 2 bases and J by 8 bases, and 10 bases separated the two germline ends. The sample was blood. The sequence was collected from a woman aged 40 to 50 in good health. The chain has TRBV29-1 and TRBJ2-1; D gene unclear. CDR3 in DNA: TGCAGCGTTGAAATTGGGAAGGATGAGCAGTTCTTC. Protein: CSVEIGKDEQFF.